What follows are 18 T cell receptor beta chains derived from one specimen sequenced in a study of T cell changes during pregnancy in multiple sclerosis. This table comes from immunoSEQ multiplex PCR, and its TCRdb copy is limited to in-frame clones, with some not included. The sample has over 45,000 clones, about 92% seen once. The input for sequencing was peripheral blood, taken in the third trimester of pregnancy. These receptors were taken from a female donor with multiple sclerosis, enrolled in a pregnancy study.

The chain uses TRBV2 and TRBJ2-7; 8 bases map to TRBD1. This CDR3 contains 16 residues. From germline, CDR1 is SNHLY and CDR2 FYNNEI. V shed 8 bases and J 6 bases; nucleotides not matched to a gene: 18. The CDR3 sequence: CASRPLRTGPVSEQYF. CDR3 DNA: TGTGCCAGCCGTCCCCTCAGGACAGGGCCTGTCTCCGAGCAGTACTTC.

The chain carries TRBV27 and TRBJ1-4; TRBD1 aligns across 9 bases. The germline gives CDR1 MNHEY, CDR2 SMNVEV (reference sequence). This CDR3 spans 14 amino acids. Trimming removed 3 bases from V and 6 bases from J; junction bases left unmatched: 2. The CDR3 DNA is TGTGCCAGCAGTTTCCACAGGGGGCATGAAAAACTGTTTTTT. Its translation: CASSFHRGHEKLFF. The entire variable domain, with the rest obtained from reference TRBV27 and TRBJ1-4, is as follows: EAQVTQNPRYLITVTGKKLTVTCSQNMNHEYMSWYRQDPGLGLRQIYYSMNVEVTDKGDVPEGYKVSRKEKRNFPLILESPSPNQTSLYFCASSFHRGHEKLFFGSGTQLSVL.

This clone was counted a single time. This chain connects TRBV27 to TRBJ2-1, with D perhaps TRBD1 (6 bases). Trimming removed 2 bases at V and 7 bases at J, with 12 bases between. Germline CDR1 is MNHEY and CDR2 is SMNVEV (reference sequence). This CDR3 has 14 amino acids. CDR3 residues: CASSLRGRGNEQFF. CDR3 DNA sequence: TGTGCCAGCAGTTTAAGGGGGAGAGGGAATGAGCAGTTCTTC.

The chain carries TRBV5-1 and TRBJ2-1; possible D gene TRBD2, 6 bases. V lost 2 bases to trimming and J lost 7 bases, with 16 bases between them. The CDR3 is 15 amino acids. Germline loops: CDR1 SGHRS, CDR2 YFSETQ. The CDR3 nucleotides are TGCGCCAGCAGCTTAGGAGGGAGCTTGGGTAATGAGCAGTTCTTC. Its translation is CASSLGGSLGNEQFF.

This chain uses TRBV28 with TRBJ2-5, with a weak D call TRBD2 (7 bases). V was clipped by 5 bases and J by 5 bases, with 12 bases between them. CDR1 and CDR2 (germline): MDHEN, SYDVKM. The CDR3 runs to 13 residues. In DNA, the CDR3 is TGTGCCAGCAGTAACAGGGAGGGCGAGACCCAGTACTTC. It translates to CASSNREGETQYF. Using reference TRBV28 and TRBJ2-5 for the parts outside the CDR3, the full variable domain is DVKVTQSSRYLVKRTGEKVFLECVQDMDHENMFWYRQDPGLGLRLIYFSYDVKMKEKGDIPEGYSVSREKKERFSLILESASTNQTSMYLCASSNREGETQYFGPGTRLLVL.

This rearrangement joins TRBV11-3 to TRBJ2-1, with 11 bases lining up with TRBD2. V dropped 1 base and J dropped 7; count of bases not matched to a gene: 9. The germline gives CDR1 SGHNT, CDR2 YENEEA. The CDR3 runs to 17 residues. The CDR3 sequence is CASSLAKLAGVWNEQFF. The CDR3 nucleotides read TGTGCCAGCAGCTTAGCAAAACTAGCGGGAGTGTGGAATGAGCAGTTCTTC.

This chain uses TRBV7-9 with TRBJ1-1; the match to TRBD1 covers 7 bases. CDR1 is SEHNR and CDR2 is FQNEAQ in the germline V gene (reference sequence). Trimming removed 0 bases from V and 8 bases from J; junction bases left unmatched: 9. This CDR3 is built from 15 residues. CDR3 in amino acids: CASSLALLGGSEAFF. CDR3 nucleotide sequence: TGTGCCAGCAGCTTAGCCTTATTAGGGGGCTCCGAAGCTTTCTTT.

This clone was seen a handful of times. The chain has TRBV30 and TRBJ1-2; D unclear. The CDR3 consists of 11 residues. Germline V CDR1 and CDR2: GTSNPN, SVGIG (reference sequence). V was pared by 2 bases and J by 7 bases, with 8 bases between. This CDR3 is CAWSIATGYTF. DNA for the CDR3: TGTGCCTGGAGTATTGCTACTGGCTACACCTTC. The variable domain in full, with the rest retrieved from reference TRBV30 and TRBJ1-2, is SQTIHQWPATLVQPVGSPLSLECTVEGTSNPNLYWYRQAAGRGLQLLFYSVGIGQISSEVPQNLSASRPQDRQFILSSKKLLLSDSGFYLCAWSIATGYTFGSGTRLTVV.

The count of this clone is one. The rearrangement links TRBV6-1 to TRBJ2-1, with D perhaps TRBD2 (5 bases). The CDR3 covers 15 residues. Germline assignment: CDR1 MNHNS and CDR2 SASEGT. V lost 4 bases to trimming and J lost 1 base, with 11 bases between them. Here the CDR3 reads CASSGHQRSYNEQFF. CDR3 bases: TGTGCCAGCAGTGGGCATCAGCGGTCCTACAATGAGCAGTTCTTC.

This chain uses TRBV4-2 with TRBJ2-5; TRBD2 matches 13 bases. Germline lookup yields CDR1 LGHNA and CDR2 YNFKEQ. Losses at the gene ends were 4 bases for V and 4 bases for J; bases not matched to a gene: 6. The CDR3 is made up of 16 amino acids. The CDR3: CASSLRTSGSGETQYF. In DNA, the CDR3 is TGTGCCAGCAGCCTCCGGACTAGCGGGAGCGGAGAGACCCAGTACTTC.

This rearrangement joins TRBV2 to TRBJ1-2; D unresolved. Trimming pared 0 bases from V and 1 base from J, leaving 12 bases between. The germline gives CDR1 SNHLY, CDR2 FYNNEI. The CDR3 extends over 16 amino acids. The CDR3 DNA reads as TGTGCCAGCAGTGAAGCGCTGCGGAGTTTTAACTATGGCTACACCTTC. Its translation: CASSEALRSFNYGYTF.

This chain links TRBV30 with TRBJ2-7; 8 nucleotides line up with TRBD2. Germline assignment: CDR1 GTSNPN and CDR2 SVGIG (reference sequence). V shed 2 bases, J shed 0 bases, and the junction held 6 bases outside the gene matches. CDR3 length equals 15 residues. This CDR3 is CAWSSLAGVSYEQYF. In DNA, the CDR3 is TGTGCCTGGAGTTCGCTAGCGGGTGTCTCCTACGAGCAGTACTTC.

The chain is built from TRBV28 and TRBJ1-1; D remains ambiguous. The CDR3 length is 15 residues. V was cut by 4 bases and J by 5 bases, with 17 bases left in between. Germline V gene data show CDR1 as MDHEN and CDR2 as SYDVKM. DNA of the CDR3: TGTGCCAGCAGTTCCCCGAGGGCCGTGAGGACTGAAGCTTTCTTT. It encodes CASSSPRAVRTEAFF.

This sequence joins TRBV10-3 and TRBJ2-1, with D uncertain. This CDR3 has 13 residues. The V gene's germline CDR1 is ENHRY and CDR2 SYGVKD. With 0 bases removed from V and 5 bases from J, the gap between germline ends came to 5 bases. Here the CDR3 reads CAISESYDNEQFF. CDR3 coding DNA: TGTGCCATCAGTGAGTCGTATGACAATGAGCAGTTCTTC.

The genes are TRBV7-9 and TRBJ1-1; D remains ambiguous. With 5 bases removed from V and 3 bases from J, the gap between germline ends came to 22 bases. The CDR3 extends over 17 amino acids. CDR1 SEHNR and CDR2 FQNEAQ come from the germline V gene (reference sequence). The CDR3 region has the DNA TGTGCCAGCAGCACACCCCGGCGGGGAACCGGGGACACTGAAGCTTTCTTT. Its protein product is CASSTPRRGTGDTEAFF.

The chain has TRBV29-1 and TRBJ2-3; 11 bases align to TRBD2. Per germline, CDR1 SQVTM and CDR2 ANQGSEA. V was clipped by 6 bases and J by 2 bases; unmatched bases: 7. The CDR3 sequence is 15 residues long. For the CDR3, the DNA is TGCAGCGTGACGACTAGCGGGGCCCTCACAGATACGCAGTATTTT. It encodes CSVTTSGALTDTQYF.

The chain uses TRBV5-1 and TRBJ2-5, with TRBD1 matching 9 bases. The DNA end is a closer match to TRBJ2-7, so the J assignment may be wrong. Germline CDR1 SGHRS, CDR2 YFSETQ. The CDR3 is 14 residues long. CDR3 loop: CASSARDRAYEQYF. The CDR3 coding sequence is TGCGCCAGCAGCGCCCGGGACAGGGCCTACGAGCAGTACTTC.

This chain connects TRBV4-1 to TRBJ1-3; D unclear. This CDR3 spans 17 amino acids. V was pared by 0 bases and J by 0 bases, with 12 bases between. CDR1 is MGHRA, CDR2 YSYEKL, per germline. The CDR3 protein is CASSQDPGLTSGNTIYF. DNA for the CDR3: TGCGCCAGCAGCCAAGATCCTGGGCTTACCTCTGGAAACACCATATATTTT.